These 3 T cell receptor beta chains came from one sample sequenced in a study of T cells in localized non-small cell lung cancer. The data were produced by immunoSEQ multiplex PCR, yet TCRdb's version contains in-frame clones alone and is incomplete. The data show about 950 clones, with about a fifth seen just once and more than 14% held by the top ten. Sequenced here: normal lung tissue next to the tumor, sampled before any cancer treatment. These receptors all stem from a man aged 35-69 years with stage I lung adenocarcinoma.

The V and J genes are TRBV11-3 and TRBJ1-2; D uncertain. The germline V and J ends were trimmed by 1 base and 1 base, with 16 bases remaining between them. This CDR3 region has 17 residues. Looked up from germline, CDR1 is SGHNT and CDR2 is YENEEA. The CDR3 protein is CASSLGAGDRDNYGYTF. The CDR3 DNA reads TGTGCCAGCAGCTTAGGGGCCGGAGACCGGGATAACTATGGCTACACCTTC.

This clone showed up just a few times. V and J are TRBV7-2 and TRBJ1-2, with D unresolved. The germline V gene has CDR1 SGHTA and CDR2 FQGNSA. V lost 5 bases and J 4 bases, leaving 14 bases between the germline ends. The CDR3 is 14 residues long. CDR3 in DNA: TGTGCCAGCAGCAGAGTTGAGGTGGGCTATGGCTACACCTTC. Translated, it gives CASSRVEVGYGYTF. Supplemented by reference TRBV7-2 and TRBJ1-2, the full variable domain reads GAGVSQSPSNKVTEKGKDVELRCDPISGHTALYWYRQSLGQGLEFLIYFQGNSAPDKSGLPSDRFSAERTGGSVSTLTIQRTQQEDSAVYLCASSRVEVGYGYTFGSGTRLTVV.

This clone showed up just a few times. The chain combines TRBV6-7 with TRBJ1-1; unclear D gene. TRBV6-7 is an ORF; its function is uncertain. V was clipped by 6 bases and J by 4 bases, with 6 bases between them. This CDR3 has 11 residues. The CDR3 region is CASSLGTEAFF. CDR3 in DNA: TGTGCCAGCAGCCTAGGCACTGAAGCTTTCTTT.